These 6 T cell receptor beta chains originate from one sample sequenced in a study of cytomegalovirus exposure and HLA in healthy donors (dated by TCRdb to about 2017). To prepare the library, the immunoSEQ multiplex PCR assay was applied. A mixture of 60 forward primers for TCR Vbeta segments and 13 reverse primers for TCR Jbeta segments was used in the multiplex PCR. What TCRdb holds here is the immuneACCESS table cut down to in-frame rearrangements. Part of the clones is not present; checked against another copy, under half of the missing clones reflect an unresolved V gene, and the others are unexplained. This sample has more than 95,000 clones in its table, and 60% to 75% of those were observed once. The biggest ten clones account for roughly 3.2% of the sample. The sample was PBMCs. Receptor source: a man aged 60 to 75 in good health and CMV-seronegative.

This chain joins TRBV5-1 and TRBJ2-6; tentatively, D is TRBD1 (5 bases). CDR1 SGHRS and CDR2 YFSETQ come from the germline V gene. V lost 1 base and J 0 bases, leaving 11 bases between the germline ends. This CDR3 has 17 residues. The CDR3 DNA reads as TGCGCCAGCAGCTTGATAGGCAGGGCCTCTGGGGCCAACGTCCTGACTTTC. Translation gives CASSLIGRASGANVLTF.

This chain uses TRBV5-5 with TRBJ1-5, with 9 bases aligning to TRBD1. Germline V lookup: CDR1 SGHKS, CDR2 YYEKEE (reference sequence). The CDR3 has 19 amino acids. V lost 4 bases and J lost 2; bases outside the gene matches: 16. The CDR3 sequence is CASSRTGTGSVAGNQPQHF. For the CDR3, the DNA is TGTGCCAGCAGCCGCACCGGGACAGGGAGCGTAGCGGGCAATCAGCCCCAGCATTTT.

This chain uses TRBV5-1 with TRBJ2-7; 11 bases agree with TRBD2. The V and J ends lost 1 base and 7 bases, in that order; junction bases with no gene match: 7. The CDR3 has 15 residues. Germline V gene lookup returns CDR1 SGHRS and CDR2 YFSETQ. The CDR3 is CASSLPLAGAQEQYF. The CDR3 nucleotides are TGCGCCAGCAGCTTGCCACTAGCGGGAGCTCAAGAGCAGTACTTC.

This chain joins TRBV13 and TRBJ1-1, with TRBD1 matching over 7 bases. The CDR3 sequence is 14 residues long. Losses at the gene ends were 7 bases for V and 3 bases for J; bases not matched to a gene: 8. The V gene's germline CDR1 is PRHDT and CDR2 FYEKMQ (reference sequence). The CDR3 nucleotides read TGTGCCAGCACCCTTGGACAGGATTACACTGAAGCTTTCTTT. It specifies CASTLGQDYTEAFF.

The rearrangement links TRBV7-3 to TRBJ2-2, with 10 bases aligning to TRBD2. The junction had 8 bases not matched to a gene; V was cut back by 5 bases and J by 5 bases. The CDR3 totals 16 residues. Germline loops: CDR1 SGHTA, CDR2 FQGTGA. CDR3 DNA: TGTGCCAGCAGCCCCCGAGGGACTAGCGTAACCGGGGAGCTGTTTTTT. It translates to CASSPRGTSVTGELFF.

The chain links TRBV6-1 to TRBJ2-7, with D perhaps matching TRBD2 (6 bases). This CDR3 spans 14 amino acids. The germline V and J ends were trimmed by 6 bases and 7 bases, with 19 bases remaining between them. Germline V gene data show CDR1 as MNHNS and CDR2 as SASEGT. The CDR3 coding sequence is TGTGCCAGCAGGTCGGGACTGGGTGGCTGGGAGCAGTACTTC. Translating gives CASRSGLGGWEQYF.